Each of the 21 T cell receptor beta chains below was sequenced from the same sample in a study of blood T cell repertoires in COVID-19. The protocol was immunoSEQ multiplex PCR, while the TCRdb copy is restricted to in-frame clones and leaves out a portion. The data contain fewer than 500,000 clones, around 89% of them seen just once; the ten biggest clones take up approximately 4.3%. The sequencing sample was made of peripheral blood. The receptors were sampled from a woman aged 30 to 39 with acute or convalescent COVID-19.

CDR3 bases: TGTGCCAGCAGTTTGCGGGTGACCTACGAGCAGTACTTC. Its translation is CASSLRVTYEQYF. The rearrangement uses TRBV28 and TRBJ2-7, with TRBD2 as a possible D gene (5 bases). CDR3 length: 13 residues. The germline V and J ends were trimmed by 3 bases and 2 bases, with 8 bases remaining between them. The germline V gene encodes CDR1 MDHEN and CDR2 SYDVKM.

V usage is TRBV6-4 and J usage is TRBJ1-5; D unresolved. This CDR3 is built from 15 residues. In germline, CDR1 is MRHNA, CDR2 SNTAGT. Trimming stripped 3 bases from V and 2 bases from J, with 11 bases between. The CDR3 protein is CASSEEGGGNQPQHF. The DNA for the CDR3 is TGTGCCAGCAGTGAGGAGGGAGGCGGCAATCAGCCCCAGCATTTT.

The chain combines TRBV2 with TRBJ2-7; D is possibly TRBD1 (6 bases). Germline V gives CDR1 SNHLY, CDR2 FYNNEI. The germline V and J ends were trimmed by 4 bases and 3 bases, with 10 bases remaining between them. This CDR3 is 13 amino acids long. CDR3 region: CASSGGQIYEQYF. The CDR3 nucleotides read TGTGCCAGCAGTGGGGGACAAATCTACGAGCAGTACTTC.

The rearrangement links TRBV20-1 to TRBJ1-2, with 7 bases aligning to TRBD1. The germline CDR1 and CDR2 sequences are DFQATT and SNEGSKA (reference sequence). The CDR3 runs 10 residues. The DNA for the CDR3 is TGCAGCCAAGGGGGCGTATACTACACCTTC. Translated: CSQGGVYYTF.

The genes are TRBV2 and TRBJ1-5, with 7 positions matching TRBD1. Germline CDR1 SNHLY, CDR2 FYNNEI. The CDR3 is 14 amino acids. J was trimmed by 9 bases and V by 1 base; bases with no gene match: 6. CDR3 loop: CASSEVDPGGPQHF. CDR3 nucleotides: TGTGCCAGCAGTGAAGTCGACCCAGGGGGGCCCCAGCATTTT.

The rearrangement joins TRBV16 to TRBJ1-1, with D unresolved. The CDR3 spans 14 residues. The V end was cut by 4 bases, the J end by 3 bases, with 12 bases between. CDR1 is KGHSY and CDR2 is FQNENV in the germline V gene. The CDR3 nucleotides are TGTGCCAGCAGCCGAATCCGGGGTTACACTGAAGCTTTCTTT. Its translation: CASSRIRGYTEAFF.

V and J are TRBV6-5 and TRBJ2-7; TRBD1 aligns across 9 bases. CDR1 and CDR2 from the germline V gene are MNHEY and SVGAGI. The junction had 6 bases not matched to a gene; V was cut back by 8 bases and J by 4 bases. The CDR3 totals 13 residues. The CDR3 DNA reads TGTGCCAGCGGGCCGGGACAGGGATACGAGCAGTACTTC. This gives the protein CASGPGQGYEQYF.

This clone was seen a single time. The chain links TRBV29-1 to TRBJ2-7; D uncertain. Trimming removed 4 bases at V and 1 base at J, with 11 bases between. The CDR3 length is 13 residues. Germline V gene data show CDR1 as SQVTM and CDR2 as ANQGSEA. CDR3 in amino acids: CSVVAATSYEQYF. CDR3 nucleotides: TGCAGCGTTGTGGCGGCTACATCCTACGAGCAGTACTTC.

In this sample, this clone turned up a few times. The chain uses TRBV7-9 and TRBJ2-1, with a weak D call TRBD1 (6 bases). CDR1 and CDR2 (germline): SEHNR, FQNEAQ (reference sequence). The CDR3 runs to 13 residues. V lost 2 bases to trimming and J lost 11 bases, with 13 bases between them. The CDR3 sequence: CASSLIGQGQQFF. The DNA for the CDR3 is TGTGCCAGCAGCTTAATTGGGCAGGGGCAGCAGTTCTTC. The full variable domain, rest sourced from reference TRBV7-9 and TRBJ2-1, is DTGVSQNPRHKITKRGQNVTFRCDPISEHNRLYWYRQTLGQGPEFLTYFQNEAQLEKSRLLSDRFSAERPKGSFSTLEIQRTEQGDSAMYLCASSLIGQGQQFFGPGTRLTVL.

The chain links TRBV2 to TRBJ2-2, with D possibly matching TRBD1 (6 bases). The CDR3 consists of 13 residues. The V and J ends lost 3 bases and 6 bases respectively, with 8 bases between them. Germline assignment: CDR1 SNHLY and CDR2 FYNNEI. The CDR3 sequence is CASSDRGSGELFF. CDR3 DNA sequence: TGTGCCAGCAGTGACAGGGGCTCCGGGGAGCTGTTTTTT.

CDR3 in amino acids: CASSRGLEQYF. CDR3 nucleotides: TGTGCCAGCAGCCGGGGGTTAGAGCAGTACTTC. The rearrangement links TRBV5-6 to TRBJ2-7, with a tentative D call TRBD2 (6 bases). The CDR3 has 11 residues. Trimming pared 4 bases from V and 7 bases from J, leaving 9 bases between. From germline, CDR1 is SGHDT and CDR2 YYEEEE.

This clone was picked up one time. Additional DNA sequences in this sample encode the identical CDR3. This chain links TRBV9 with TRBJ1-5, with TRBD1 as a possible D gene (5 bases). Trimming cost V 2 bases and J 2 bases, with 8 bases left between them. Germline V CDR1 and CDR2: SGDLS, YYNGEE. The CDR3 has 14 amino acids. The CDR3 DNA follows: TGTGCCAGCAGCGTGGGGGGAGGCAATCAGCCCCAGCATTTT. This codes for CASSVGGGNQPQHF.

The V and J genes are TRBV5-6 and TRBJ2-1; D is perhaps TRBD1 (6 bases). CDR1 and CDR2 (germline): SGHDT, YYEEEE. Deletions cut 3 bases from V and 10 bases from J, with 20 bases between. This CDR3 is 15 amino acids long. The DNA for the CDR3 is TGTGCCAGCAGCTCGGGAAGGGCAGGGGCAAGGGAGCAGTTCTTC. It encodes CASSSGRAGAREQFF.

This chain connects TRBV7-8 to TRBJ1-2; D perhaps matches TRBD1 (5 bases). V was pared by 2 bases and J by 4 bases, with 23 bases between. This CDR3 has 18 residues. Per the germline V gene, CDR1 is SGHVS and CDR2 is FQNEAQ. The CDR3 region is CASSLREEQVSPSYGYTF. In nucleotides, the CDR3 is TGTGCCAGCAGCTTACGGGAGGAACAGGTATCTCCATCCTATGGCTACACCTTC.

The V gene is TRBV27, the J gene TRBJ2-1; a possible D gene is TRBD1 (7 bases). The CDR3 is 16 residues long. Deletions cut 6 bases from V and 16 bases from J, with 31 bases between. Germline CDR1 is MNHEY and CDR2 is SMNVEV (reference sequence). In DNA form, the CDR3 reads TGTGCCAGCAGCGCGGGACTGGGGGGTAGCAGGGGGAGCGTCTTCTTC. This codes for CASSAGLGGSRGSVFF.

V usage is TRBV5-1 and J usage is TRBJ2-7, with D possibly TRBD1 on 6 matching bases. In germline, CDR1 is SGHRS, CDR2 YFSETQ. CDR3 length: 14 amino acids. V lost 3 bases and J 0 bases, leaving 10 bases between the germline ends. The CDR3 DNA follows: TGCGCCAGCAGCTCGGACAGCCCCTCCTACGAGCAGTACTTC. It yields the protein CASSSDSPSYEQYF.

This clone was seen a few times. V usage is TRBV28 and J usage is TRBJ1-1; D call uncertain. The germline V gene encodes CDR1 MDHEN and CDR2 SYDVKM. The ends were cut back, 5 bases at V and 5 bases at J, with 9 bases in the middle. CDR3 length: 12 residues. The CDR3 region is CASSQTGTEAFF. CDR3 bases: TGTGCCAGCAGTCAAACGGGGACTGAAGCTTTCTTT. Looking up the rest from reference TRBV28 and TRBJ1-1 gives the full variable domain: DVKVTQSSRYLVKRTGEKVFLECVQDMDHENMFWYRQDPGLGLRLIYFSYDVKMKEKGDIPEGYSVSREKKERFSLILESASTNQTSMYLCASSQTGTEAFFGQGTRLTVV.

This sequence joins TRBV11-1 and TRBJ1-5; D is possibly TRBD1 (6 bases). Trimming removed 5 bases from V and 6 bases from J, with 11 bases in between. Germline CDR1 SGHAT, CDR2 FQDESV (reference sequence). The CDR3 spans 13 residues. DNA for the CDR3: TGTGCCAGCAGCCCAGGGGCGGGTCAGCCCCAGCATTTT. Translating it yields CASSPGAGQPQHF.

V gene TRBV5-4 combines with J gene TRBJ2-2; D is ambiguous. Trimming took off 1 base at V and 2 bases at J, with 15 bases between the two ends. CDR1 is SGHNT, CDR2 YYREEE, per germline (reference sequence). The CDR3 spans 17 residues. CDR3 coding DNA: TGTGCCAGCAGCTTGCTTGGATCCCAGACAAACACCGGGGAGCTGTTTTTT. This sequence encodes CASSLLGSQTNTGELFF. Full variable domain (missing parts from reference TRBV5-4 and TRBJ2-2): ETGVTQSPTHLIKTRGQQVTLRCSSQSGHNTVSWYQQALGQGPQFIFQYYREEENGRGNFPPRFSGLQFPNYSSELNVNALELDDSALYLCASSLLGSQTNTGELFFGEGSRLTVL.

This chain connects TRBV4-2 to TRBJ2-3, with 10 bases identical to TRBD2. This CDR3 is built from 18 residues. Germline V gene lookup returns CDR1 LGHNA and CDR2 YNFKEQ. The trim removed 2 bases at V and 0 bases at J, leaving 8 bases unmatched. CDR3: CASSQILSGGTSTDTQYF. The CDR3 bases are TGTGCCAGCAGCCAAATTCTTAGCGGGGGGACTAGCACAGATACGCAGTATTTT.

The chain employs TRBV6-1 and TRBJ1-6, with TRBD1 matching 11 bases. This CDR3 comprises 19 residues. The trim removed 4 bases at V and 1 base at J, leaving 9 bases unmatched. Germline-derived CDR1 and CDR2 are MNHNS and SASEGT. CDR3 coding DNA: TGTGCCAGCAGTGCCGGGGGACAGGGGGGTAGGTCCTATAATTCACCCCTCCACTTT. Protein sequence: CASSAGGQGGRSYNSPLHF.